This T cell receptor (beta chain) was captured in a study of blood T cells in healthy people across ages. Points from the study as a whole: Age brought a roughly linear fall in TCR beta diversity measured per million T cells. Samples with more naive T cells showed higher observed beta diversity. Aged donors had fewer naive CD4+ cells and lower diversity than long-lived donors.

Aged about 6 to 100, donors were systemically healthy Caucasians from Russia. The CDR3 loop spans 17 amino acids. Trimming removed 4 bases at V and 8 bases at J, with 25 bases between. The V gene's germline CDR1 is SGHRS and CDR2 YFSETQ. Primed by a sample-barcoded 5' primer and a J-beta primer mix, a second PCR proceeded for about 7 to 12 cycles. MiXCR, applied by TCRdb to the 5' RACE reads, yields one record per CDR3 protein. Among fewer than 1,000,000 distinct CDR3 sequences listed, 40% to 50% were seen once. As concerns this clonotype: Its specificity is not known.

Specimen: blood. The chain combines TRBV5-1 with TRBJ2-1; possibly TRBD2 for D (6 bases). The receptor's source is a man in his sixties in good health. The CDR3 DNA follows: TGCGCCAGCAGCCACCCCCAGACTAGTCCCTTACGGGATGAGCAGTTCTTC. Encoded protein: CASSHPQTSPLRDEQFF.